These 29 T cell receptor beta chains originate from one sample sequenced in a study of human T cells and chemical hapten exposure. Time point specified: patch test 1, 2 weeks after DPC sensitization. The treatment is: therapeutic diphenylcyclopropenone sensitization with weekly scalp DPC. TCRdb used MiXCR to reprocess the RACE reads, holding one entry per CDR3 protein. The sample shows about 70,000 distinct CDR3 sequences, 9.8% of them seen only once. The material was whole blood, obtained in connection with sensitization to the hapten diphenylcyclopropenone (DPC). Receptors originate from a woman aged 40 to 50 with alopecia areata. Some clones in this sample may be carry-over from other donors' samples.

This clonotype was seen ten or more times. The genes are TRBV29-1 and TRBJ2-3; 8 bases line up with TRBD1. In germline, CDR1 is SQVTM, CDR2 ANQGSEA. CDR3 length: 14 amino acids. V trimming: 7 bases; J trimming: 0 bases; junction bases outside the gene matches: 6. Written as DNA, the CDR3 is TGCAGCGCATCAGGGGGCGAGAGCACAGATACGCAGTATTTT. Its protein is CSASGGESTDTQYF.

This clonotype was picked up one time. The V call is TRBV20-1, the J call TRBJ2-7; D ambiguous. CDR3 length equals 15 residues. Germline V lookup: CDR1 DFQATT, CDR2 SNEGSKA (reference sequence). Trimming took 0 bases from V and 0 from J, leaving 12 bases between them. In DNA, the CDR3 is TGCAGTGCTAGAGATCGGGTAAAGGGCTCCTACGAGCAGTACTTC. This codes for CSARDRVKGSYEQYF.

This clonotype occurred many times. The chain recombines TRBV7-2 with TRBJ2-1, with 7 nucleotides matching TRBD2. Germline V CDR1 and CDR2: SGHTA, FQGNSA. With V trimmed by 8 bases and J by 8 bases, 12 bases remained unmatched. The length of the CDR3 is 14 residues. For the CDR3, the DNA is TGTGCCAGCCTAGGGACTACTCATCGGGATGAGCAGTTCTTC. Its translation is CASLGTTHRDEQFF.

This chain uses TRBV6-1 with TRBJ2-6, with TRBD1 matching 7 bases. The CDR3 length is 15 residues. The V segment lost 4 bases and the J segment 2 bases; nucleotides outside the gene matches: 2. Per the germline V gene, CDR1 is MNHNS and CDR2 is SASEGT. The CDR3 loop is CASSGQGTGANVLTF. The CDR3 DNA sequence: TGTGCCAGCAGTGGACAGGGAACTGGGGCCAACGTCCTGACTTTC.

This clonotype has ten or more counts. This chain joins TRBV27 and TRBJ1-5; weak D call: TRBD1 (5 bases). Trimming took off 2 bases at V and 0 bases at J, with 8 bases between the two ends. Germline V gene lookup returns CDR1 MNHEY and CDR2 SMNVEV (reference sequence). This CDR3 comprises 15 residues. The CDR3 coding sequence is TGTGCCAGCAGTTTACTGGGGGGTAGCAATCAGCCCCAGCATTTT. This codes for CASSLLGGSNQPQHF.

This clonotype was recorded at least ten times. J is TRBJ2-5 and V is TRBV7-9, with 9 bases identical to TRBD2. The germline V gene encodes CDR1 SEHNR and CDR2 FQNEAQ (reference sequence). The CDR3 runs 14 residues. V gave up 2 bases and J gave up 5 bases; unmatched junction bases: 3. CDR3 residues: CASSLRLAGETQYF. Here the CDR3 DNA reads TGTGCCAGCAGCTTAAGGCTAGCGGGGGAGACCCAGTACTTC.

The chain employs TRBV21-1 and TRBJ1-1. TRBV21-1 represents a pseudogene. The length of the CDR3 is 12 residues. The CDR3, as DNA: TGTGCCAGCAGCAAAGGGGACTGGCGAGCTTTCTTT. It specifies CASSKGDWRAFF.

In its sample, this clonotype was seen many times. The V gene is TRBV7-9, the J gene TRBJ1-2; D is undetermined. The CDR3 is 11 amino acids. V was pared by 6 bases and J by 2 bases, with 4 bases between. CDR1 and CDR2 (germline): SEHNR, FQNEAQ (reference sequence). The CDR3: CASSRNYGYTF. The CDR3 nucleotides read TGTGCCAGCAGTCGCAACTATGGCTACACCTTC.

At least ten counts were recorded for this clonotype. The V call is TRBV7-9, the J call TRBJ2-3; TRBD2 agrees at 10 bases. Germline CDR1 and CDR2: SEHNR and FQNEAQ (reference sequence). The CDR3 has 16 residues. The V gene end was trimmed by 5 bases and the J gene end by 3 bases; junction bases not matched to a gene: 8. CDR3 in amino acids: CASSPSGGAKTDTQYF. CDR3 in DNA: TGTGCCAGCAGCCCAAGCGGGGGGGCTAAAACAGATACGCAGTATTTT. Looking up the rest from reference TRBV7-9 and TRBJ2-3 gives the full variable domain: DTGVSQNPRHKITKRGQNVTFRCDPISEHNRLYWYRQTLGQGPEFLTYFQNEAQLEKSRLLSDRFSAERPKGSFSTLEIQRTEQGDSAMYLCASSPSGGAKTDTQYFGPGTRLTVL.

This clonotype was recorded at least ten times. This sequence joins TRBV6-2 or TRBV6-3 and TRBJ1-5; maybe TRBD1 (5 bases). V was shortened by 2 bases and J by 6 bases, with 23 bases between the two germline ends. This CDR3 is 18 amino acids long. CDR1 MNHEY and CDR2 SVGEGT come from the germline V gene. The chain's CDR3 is CASSYTRAPIDRLQPQHF. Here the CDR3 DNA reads TGTGCCAGCAGTTACACCAGGGCCCCAATTGATCGTCTTCAGCCCCAGCATTTT.

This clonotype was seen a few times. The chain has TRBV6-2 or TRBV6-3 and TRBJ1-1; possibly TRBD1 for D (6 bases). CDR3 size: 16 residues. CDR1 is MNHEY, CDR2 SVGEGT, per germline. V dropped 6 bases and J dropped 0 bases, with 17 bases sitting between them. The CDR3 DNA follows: TGTGCCAGCAGCCCCCGGGGGGCGGGGATGAACACTGAAGCTTTCTTT. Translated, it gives CASSPRGAGMNTEAFF.

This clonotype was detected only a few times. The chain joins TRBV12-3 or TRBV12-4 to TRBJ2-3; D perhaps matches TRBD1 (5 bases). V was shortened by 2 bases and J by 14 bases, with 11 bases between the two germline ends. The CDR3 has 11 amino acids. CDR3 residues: CASSLQGRGYF. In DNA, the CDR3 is TGTGCCAGCAGTTTACAGGGCCGAGGGTATTTT.

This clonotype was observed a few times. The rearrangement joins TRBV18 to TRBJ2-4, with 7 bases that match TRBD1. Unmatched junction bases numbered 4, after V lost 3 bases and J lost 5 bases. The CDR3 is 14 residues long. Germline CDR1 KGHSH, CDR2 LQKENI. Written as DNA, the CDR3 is TGTGCCAGCTCACCTGACAGGGTCGAAAACATTCAGTACTTC. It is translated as CASSPDRVENIQYF.

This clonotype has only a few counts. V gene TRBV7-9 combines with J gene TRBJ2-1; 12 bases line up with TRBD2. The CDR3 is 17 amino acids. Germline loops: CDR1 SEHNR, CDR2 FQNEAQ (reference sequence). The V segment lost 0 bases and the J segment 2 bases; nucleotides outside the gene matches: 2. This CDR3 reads CASSLARLAGAYNEQFF. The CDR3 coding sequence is TGTGCCAGCAGCTTAGCCAGACTAGCGGGGGCCTACAATGAGCAGTTCTTC.

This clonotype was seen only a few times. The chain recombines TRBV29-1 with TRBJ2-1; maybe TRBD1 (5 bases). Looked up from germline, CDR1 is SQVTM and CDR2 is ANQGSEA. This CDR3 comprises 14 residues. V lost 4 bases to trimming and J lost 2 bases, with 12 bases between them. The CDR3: CSVVVGPTYNEQFF. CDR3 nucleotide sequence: TGCAGCGTTGTTGTGGGGCCGACCTACAATGAGCAGTTCTTC.

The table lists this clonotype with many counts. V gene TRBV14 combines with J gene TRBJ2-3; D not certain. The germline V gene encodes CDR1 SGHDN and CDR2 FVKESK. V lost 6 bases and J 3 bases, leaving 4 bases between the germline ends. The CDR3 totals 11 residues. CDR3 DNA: TGTGCCAGCAGTCTAACAGATACGCAGTATTTT. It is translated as CASSLTDTQYF.

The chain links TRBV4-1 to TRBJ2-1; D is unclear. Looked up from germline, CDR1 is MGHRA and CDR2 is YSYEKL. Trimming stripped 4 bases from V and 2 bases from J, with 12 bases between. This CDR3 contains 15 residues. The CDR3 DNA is TGCGCCAGCAGCCCCCCCCTCCGCGCCTACAATGAGCAGTTCTTC. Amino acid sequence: CASSPPLRAYNEQFF.

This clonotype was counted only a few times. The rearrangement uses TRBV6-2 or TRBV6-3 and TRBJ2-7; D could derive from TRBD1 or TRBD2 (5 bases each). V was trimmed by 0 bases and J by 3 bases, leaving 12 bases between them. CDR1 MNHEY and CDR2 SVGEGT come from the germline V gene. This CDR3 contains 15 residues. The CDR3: CASSYSFGGDYEQYF. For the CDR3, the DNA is TGTGCCAGCAGTTACTCCTTTGGGGGAGACTACGAGCAGTACTTC.

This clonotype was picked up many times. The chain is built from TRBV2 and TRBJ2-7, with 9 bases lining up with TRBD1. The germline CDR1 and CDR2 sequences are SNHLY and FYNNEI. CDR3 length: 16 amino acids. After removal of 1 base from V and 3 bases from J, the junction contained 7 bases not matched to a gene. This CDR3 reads CASSEVPGQGNYEQYF. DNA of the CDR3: TGTGCCAGCAGTGAAGTTCCGGGACAGGGAAACTACGAGCAGTACTTC.

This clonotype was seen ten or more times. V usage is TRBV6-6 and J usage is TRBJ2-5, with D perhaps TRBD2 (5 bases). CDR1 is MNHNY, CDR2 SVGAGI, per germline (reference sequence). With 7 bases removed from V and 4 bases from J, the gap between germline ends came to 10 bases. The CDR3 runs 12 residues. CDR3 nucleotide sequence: TGTGCCAGCACTAGCTCTCCAGAGACCCAGTACTTC. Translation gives CASTSSPETQYF.

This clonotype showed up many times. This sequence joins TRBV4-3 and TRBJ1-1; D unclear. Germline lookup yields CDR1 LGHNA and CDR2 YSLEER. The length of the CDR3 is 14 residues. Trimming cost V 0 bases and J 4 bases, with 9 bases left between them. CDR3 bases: TGCGCCAGCAGCCAAGATCGTTCAGGCACTGAAGCTTTCTTT. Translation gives CASSQDRSGTEAFF.

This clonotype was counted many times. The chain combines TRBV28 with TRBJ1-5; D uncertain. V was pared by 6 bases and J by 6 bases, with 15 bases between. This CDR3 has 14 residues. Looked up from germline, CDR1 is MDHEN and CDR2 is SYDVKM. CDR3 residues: CASSLGPKGQPQHF. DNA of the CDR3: TGTGCCAGCAGCCTGGGCCCGAAGGGTCAGCCCCAGCATTTT.

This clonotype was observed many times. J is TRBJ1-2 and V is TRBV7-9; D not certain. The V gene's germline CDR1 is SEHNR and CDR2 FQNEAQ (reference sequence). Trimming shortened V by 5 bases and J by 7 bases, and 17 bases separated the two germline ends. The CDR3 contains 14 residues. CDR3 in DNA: TGTGCCAGCAGCCACCCAGGTCAGGCGGTTGGCTACACCTTC. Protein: CASSHPGQAVGYTF. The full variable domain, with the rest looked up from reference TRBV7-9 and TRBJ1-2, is DTGVSQNPRHKITKRGQNVTFRCDPISEHNRLYWYRQTLGQGPEFLTYFQNEAQLEKSRLLSDRFSAERPKGSFSTLEIQRTEQGDSAMYLCASSHPGQAVGYTFGSGTRLTVV.

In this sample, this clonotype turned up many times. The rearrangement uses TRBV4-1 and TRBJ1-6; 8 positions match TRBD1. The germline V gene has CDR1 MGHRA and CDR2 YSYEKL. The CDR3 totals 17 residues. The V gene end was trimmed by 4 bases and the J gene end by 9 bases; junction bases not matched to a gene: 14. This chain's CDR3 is CASSLSPLDRGSSPLHF. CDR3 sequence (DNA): TGCGCCAGCAGCCTTTCCCCCCTCGACAGGGGATCTTCACCCCTCCACTTT.

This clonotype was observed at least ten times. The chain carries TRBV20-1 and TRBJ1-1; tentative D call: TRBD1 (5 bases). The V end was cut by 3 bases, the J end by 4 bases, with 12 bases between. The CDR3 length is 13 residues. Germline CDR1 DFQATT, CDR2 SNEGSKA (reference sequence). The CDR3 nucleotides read TGCAGTGCTAGGGAAGACAGAACCACTGAAGCTTTCTTT. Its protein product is CSAREDRTTEAFF.

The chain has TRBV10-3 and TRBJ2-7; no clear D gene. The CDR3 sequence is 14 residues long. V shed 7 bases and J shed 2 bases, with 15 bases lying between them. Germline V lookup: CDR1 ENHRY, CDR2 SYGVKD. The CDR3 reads CAITSTRVPYEQYF. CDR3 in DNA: TGTGCCATCACGTCAACTCGGGTGCCCTACGAGCAGTACTTC.

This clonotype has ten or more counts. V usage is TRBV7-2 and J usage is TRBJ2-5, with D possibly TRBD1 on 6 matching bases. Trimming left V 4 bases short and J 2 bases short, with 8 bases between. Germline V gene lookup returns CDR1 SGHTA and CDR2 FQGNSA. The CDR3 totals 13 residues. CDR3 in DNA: TGTGCCAGCAGCTATGGACAGCAAGAGACCCAGTACTTC. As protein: CASSYGQQETQYF.

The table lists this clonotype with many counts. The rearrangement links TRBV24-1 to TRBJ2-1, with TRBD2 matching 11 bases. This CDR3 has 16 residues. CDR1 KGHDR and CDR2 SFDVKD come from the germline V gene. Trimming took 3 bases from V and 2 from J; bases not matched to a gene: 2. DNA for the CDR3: TGTGCCACCAGTGATCTTAGCGGGGGGGCCTACAATGAGCAGTTCTTC. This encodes CATSDLSGGAYNEQFF.

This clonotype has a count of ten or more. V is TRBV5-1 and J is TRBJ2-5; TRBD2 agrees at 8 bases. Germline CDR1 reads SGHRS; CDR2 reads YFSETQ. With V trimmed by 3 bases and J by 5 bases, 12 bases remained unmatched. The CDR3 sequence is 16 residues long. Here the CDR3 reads CASSSGGSGVAETQYF. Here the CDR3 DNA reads TGCGCCAGCAGCTCGGGGGGGAGCGGGGTCGCTGAGACCCAGTACTTC.